These T cell receptor beta chains were read from a single sample in a study of post-analysis software for immune sequencing data. Using its own MiXCR run on the PCR reads, TCRdb lists one record per CDR3 protein. The sample yields under 650,000 distinct CDR3 sequences, 44% seen once. Material for sequencing was blood. The source is a girl aged 10 to 17 with multiple sclerosis. Both conserved end residues are part of each CDR3. A D gene is named only where the DNA matches it firmly. Expanded clones get a size class; other rows say once, few or many, or leave the size out.

D	size	J	length	V	CDR3	DNA
-	-	TRBJ2-2	16	TRBV4-1	CASSQALGVNTGELFF	TGCGCCAGCAGCCAAGCCTTAGGGGTTAACACCGGGGAGCTGTTTTTT
-	-	TRBJ1-3	13	TRBV3-1	CASSQYSGNTIYF	TGTGCCAGCAGCCAATATTCTGGAAACACCATATATTTT
-	few	TRBJ2-1	15	TRBV12-3/TRBV12-4	CASRTRWSSYNEQFF	TGTGCCAGCAGAACTAGGTGGAGCTCCTACAATGAGCAGTTCTTC
-	few	TRBJ1-5	12	TRBV12-3/TRBV12-4	CASRGASQPQHF	TGTGCCAGCAGAGGTGCCTCCCAGCCCCAGCATTTT
TRBD2	few	TRBJ2-1	17	TRBV7-9	CASSSTVTSDSHNEQFF	TGTGCCAGCAGCTCGACGGTTACTAGCGACTCCCACAATGAGCAGTTCTTC
TRBD2	-	TRBJ2-1	15	TRBV4-1	CASSFRGGAWNEQFF	TGCGCCAGCAGCTTCCGGGGGGGCGCTTGGAATGAGCAGTTCTTC
TRBD1	few	TRBJ1-1	17	TRBV6-5	CASSYSSRTGMNTEAFF	TGTGCCAGCAGTTACTCCTCCAGGACAGGGATGAACACTGAAGCTTTCTTT
TRBD1	-	TRBJ2-5	14	TRBV20-1	CSARDPRGRETQYF	TGCAGTGCTAGAGATCCGAGGGGGCGAGAGACCCAGTACTTC
-	-	TRBJ2-7	16	TRBV20-1	CSASRVSRKLSYEQYF	TGCAGTGCTAGTCGAGTATCTCGAAAACTCTCCTACGAGCAGTACTTC
TRBD2	-	TRBJ2-5	14	TRBV20-1	CSARREGPQETQYF	TGCAGTGCTCGGCGGGAGGGCCCCCAAGAGACCCAGTACTTC
-	few	TRBJ1-4	14	TRBV27	CASSETSFNEKLFF	TGTGCCAGCAGTGAGACATCGTTTAATGAAAAACTGTTTTTT
-	-	TRBJ2-3	20	TRBV4-2	CAGSQAAGASAPQLADTQYF	TGTGCCGGCAGCCAAGCGGCAGGCGCGTCCGCACCCCAACTCGCAGATACGCAGTATTTT
-	-	TRBJ2-3	13	TRBV7-9	CASSSYSGDNQYF	TGTGCCAGCAGCTCTTACAGTGGAGATAACCAGTATTTT
TRBD1	-	TRBJ2-7	13	TRBV5-1	CASSEGQALEQYF	TGCGCCAGCAGCGAGGGACAGGCGCTGGAGCAGTACTTC
-	-	TRBJ1-1	15	TRBV12-3/TRBV12-4	CASSLGGGLVTEAFF	TGTGCCAGCAGTTTGGGAGGGGGATTAGTCACTGAAGCTTTCTTT
-	-	TRBJ2-7	13	TRBV28	CASSDPLEYEQYF	TGTGCCAGCAGCGACCCTTTAGAATACGAGCAGTACTTC
-	-	TRBJ2-1	15	TRBV7-9	CASSLATGGEDEQFF	TGTGCCAGCAGCTTAGCAACAGGGGGGGAGGATGAGCAGTTCTTC